This TCR beta chain stems from a study of T cell responses to AZD1222 COVID-19 vaccine. Study outcomes and limitations: Clonal diversity was possibly underestimated, and the donors were mostly white British, with more females. Mapped onto spike, vaccine-associated CD4 TCRs spanned it and were dominant at 160-218 and 743-854.

Of note for this clone: Its antigen is unknown.

The V end was cut by 0 bases, the J end by 5 bases, with 13 bases between. Germline V gene lookup returns CDR1 MNHEY and CDR2 SMNVEV (reference sequence). The CDR3 is made up of 15 amino acids. Profiled with immunoSEQ multiplex PCR; TCRdb holds only in-frame clones, not every one. This table has roughly 170,000 clones, approximately 94% appearing once. The sequence derives from an adult who received the AZD1222 COVID-19 vaccine. The J gene is TRBJ1-2, the V gene TRBV27, with D possibly being TRBD1 (6 bases). Sequencing used peripheral blood, obtained 28 days after the second AZD1222 dose. The CDR3, as DNA: TGTGCCAGCAGTTTATCTCTCACCAGGGGATATGGCTACACCTTC. Translated: CASSLSLTRGYGYTF.